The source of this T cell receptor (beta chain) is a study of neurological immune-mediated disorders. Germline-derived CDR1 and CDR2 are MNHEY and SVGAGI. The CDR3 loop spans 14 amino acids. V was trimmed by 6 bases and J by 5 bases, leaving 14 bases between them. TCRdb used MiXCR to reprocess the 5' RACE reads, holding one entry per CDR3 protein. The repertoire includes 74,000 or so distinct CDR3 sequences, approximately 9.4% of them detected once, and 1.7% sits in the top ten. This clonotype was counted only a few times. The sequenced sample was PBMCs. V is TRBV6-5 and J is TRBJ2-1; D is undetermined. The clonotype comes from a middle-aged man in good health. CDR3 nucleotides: TGTGCCAGCAGCCCATCCCATCGGGACAATGAGCAGTTCTTC. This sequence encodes CASSPSHRDNEQFF.